These 9 T cell receptor beta chains were sequenced from one sample in a study of T-cell reconstitution after alpha-beta-depleted transplantation in children. Library preparation (for TCRbeta) was performed with unique molecular identifiers. TCRdb re-called the PCR reads through MiXCR, storing one row per CDR3 protein. The sample shows 610,000 or so distinct CDR3 sequences, about a quarter of them seen only once. Sample: PBMCs, taken before TCRalphabeta/CD19-depleted stem cell transplant. These receptors were collected from a boy under two years old with Wiskott-Aldrich syndrome, due to receive a stem cell transplant.

In its sample, this clonotype was seen a few times. This chain uses TRBV28 with TRBJ2-7, with D hard to call. Germline V CDR1 and CDR2: MDHEN, SYDVKM. The V end was cut by 5 bases, the J end by 4 bases, with 12 bases between. This CDR3 is built from 13 residues. The CDR3: CASSVDMVYEQYF. The CDR3 bases are TGTGCCAGCAGTGTAGACATGGTTTACGAGCAGTACTTC.

V is TRBV29-1 and J is TRBJ2-5, with D maybe TRBD2 (6 bases). This CDR3 has 13 amino acids. The ends were cut back, 6 bases at V and 2 bases at J, with 13 bases in the middle. Germline values: CDR1 SQVTM, CDR2 ANQGSEA. The chain's CDR3 is CSVKGLLQETQYF. CDR3 bases: TGCAGCGTCAAAGGACTATTACAAGAGACCCAGTACTTC.

Written as DNA, the CDR3 is TGTGCCACCAGCAGAGATGGGAGGGCCGAGCAGTACTTC. Its translation: CATSRDGRAEQYF. The rearrangement uses TRBV15 and TRBJ2-7; 7 bases agree with TRBD2. This CDR3 has 13 residues. Germline assignment: CDR1 LNHNV and CDR2 YYDKDF (reference sequence). V shed 0 bases and J 6 bases; nucleotides not matched to a gene: 2.

This clonotype was seen a handful of times. V usage is TRBV5-1 and J usage is TRBJ2-2; TRBD2 matches at 8 bases. The V gene's germline CDR1 is SGHRS and CDR2 YFSETQ. The V and J ends lost 7 bases and 0 bases, in that order; junction bases with no gene match: 5. This CDR3 contains 15 residues. Here the CDR3 DNA reads TGCGCCAGCTCAACTAGCGGAGCGAACACCGGGGAGCTGTTTTTT. This gives the protein CASSTSGANTGELFF.

In its sample, this clonotype was seen a few times. The CDR3 DNA sequence: TGTGCCAGCAGTCCAATGACAGGATATAGCAATCAGCCCCAGCATTTT. It yields the protein CASSPMTGYSNQPQHF. The rearrangement links TRBV6-1 to TRBJ1-5, with TRBD1 as a possible D gene (6 bases). Trimming stripped 5 bases from V and 0 bases from J, with 14 bases between. In germline, CDR1 is MNHNS, CDR2 SASEGT. CDR3 length: 16 amino acids.

This clonotype was seen a handful of times. The chain links TRBV12-3 or TRBV12-4 to TRBJ1-6, with TRBD1 as a possible D gene (6 bases). Deletions cut 2 bases from V and 8 bases from J, with 10 bases between. This CDR3 comprises 14 residues. The CDR3 sequence is CASSLIGGDSPLHF. Written as DNA, the CDR3 is TGTGCCAGCAGTTTAATAGGGGGGGATTCACCCCTCCACTTT.

The J gene is TRBJ1-1, the V gene TRBV27, with 9 bases that match TRBD1. This CDR3 has 14 residues. Germline assignment: CDR1 MNHEY and CDR2 SMNVEV (reference sequence). The V and J ends lost 5 bases and 4 bases, in that order; junction bases with no gene match: 5. The CDR3 spells CASSPWDRATEAFF. Here the CDR3 DNA reads TGTGCCAGCAGTCCGTGGGACAGGGCCACTGAAGCTTTCTTT.

DNA for the CDR3: TGTGCCAGCAGGCCCAGCGGGGGGCTCGGAGGAGAGACCCAGTACTTC. It specifies CASRPSGGLGGETQYF. The rearrangement joins TRBV12-3 or TRBV12-4 to TRBJ2-5; TRBD2 agrees at 9 bases. The CDR3 is 16 amino acids. V trimming: 6 bases; J trimming: 4 bases; junction bases outside the gene matches: 12.

The genes are TRBV3-1 and TRBJ2-7; possibly TRBD2 for D (6 bases). V was clipped by 4 bases and J by 6 bases, with 10 bases between them. CDR3 length equals 12 residues. Germline V gene data show CDR1 as LGHDT and CDR2 as YNNKEL (reference sequence). The CDR3 spells CASSPSAGEQYF. CDR3 sequence (DNA): TGTGCCAGCAGCCCCTCAGCGGGCGAGCAGTACTTC.